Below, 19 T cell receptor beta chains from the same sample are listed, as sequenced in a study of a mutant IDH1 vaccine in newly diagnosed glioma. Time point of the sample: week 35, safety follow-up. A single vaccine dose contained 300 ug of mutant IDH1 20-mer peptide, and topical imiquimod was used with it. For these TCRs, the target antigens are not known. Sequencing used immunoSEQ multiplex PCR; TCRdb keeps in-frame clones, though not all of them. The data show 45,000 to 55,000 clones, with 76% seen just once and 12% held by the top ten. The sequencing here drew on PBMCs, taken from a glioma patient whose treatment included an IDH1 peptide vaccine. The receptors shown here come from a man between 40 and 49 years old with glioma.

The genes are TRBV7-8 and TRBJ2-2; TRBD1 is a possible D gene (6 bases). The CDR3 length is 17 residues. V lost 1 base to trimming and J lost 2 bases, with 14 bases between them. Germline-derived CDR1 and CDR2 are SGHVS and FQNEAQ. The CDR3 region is CASSLDGGRVNTGELFF. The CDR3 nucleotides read TGTGCCAGCAGCTTAGATGGGGGCAGGGTTAACACCGGGGAGCTGTTTTTT.

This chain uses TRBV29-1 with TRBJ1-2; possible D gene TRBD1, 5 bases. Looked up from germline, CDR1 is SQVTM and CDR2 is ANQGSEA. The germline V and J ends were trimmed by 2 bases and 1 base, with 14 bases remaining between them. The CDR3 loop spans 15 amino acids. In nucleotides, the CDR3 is TGCAGCGTTGAATTTCTGGGGGTGGGTAACTATGGCTACACCTTC. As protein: CSVEFLGVGNYGYTF.

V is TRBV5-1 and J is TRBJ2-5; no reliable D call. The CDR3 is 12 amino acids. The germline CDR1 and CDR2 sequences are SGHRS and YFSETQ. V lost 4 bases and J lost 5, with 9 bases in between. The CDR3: CASSPGEETQYF. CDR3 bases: TGCGCCAGCAGCCCCGGAGAGGAGACCCAGTACTTC.

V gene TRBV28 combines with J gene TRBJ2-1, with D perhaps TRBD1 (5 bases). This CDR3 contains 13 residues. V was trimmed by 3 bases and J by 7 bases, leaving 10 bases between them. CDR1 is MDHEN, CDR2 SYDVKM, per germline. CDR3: CASSFGARNEQFF. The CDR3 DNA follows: TGTGCCAGCAGTTTTGGGGCGAGGAATGAGCAGTTCTTC.

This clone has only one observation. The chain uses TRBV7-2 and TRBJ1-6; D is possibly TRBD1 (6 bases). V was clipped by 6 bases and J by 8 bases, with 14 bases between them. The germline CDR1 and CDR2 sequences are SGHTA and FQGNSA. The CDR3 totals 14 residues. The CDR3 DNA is TGTGCCAGCAGGACAGGTGGTAGAGATTCACCCCTCCACTTT. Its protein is CASRTGGRDSPLHF.

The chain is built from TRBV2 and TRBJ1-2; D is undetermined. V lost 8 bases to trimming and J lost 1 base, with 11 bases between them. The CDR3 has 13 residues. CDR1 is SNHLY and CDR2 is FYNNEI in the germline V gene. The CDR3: CASSREFNYGYTF. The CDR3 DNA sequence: TGTGCCAGCTCCCGGGAATTTAACTATGGCTACACCTTC.

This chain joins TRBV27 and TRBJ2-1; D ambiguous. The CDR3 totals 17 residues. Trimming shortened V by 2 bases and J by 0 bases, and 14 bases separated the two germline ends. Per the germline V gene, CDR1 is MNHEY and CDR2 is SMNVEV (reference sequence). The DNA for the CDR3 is TGTGCCAGCAGTTTAATGTCGGCGGAGAGCTCCTACAATGAGCAGTTCTTC. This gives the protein CASSLMSAESSYNEQFF.

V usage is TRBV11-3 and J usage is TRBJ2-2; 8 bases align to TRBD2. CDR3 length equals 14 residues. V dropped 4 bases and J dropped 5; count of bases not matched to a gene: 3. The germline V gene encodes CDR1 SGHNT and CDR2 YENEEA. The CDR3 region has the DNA TGTGCCAGCAGCTCTCCTAGCGGGACCGGGGAGCTGTTTTTT. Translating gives CASSSPSGTGELFF.

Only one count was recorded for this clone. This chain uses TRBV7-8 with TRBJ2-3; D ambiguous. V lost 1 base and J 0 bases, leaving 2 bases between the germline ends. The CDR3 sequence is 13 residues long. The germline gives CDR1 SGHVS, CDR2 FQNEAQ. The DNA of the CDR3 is TGTGCCAGCAGCTTAGGAAGCACAGATACGCAGTATTTT. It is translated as CASSLGSTDTQYF.

DNA of the CDR3: TGTGCCAGCAGCGTAAGAACGGGACATAGCACAGATACGCAGTATTTT. It codes for CASSVRTGHSTDTQYF. This rearrangement joins TRBV9 to TRBJ2-3; D might be TRBD1 (6 bases). The CDR3 runs to 16 residues. Trimming took 1 base from V and 0 from J, leaving 12 bases between them. Germline V gene lookup returns CDR1 SGDLS and CDR2 YYNGEE. Full variable domain (outside the CDR3, taken from reference TRBV9 and TRBJ2-3): DSGVTQTPKHLITATGQRVTLRCSPRSGDLSVYWYQQSLDQGLQFLIQYYNGEERAKGNILERFSAQQFPDLHSELNLSSLELGDSALYFCASSVRTGHSTDTQYFGPGTRLTVL.

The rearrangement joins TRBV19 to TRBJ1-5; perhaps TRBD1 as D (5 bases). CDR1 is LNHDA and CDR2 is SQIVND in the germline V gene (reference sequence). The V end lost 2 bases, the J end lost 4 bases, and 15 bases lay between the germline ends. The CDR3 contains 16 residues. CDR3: CASSIHRDRSNQPQHF. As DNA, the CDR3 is TGTGCCAGTAGTATACACCGGGACCGGAGTAATCAGCCCCAGCATTTT.

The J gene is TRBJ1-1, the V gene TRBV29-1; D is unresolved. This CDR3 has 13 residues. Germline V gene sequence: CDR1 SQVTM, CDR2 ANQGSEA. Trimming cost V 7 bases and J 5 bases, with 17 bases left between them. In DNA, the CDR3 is TGCAGCGCCGATGGGTCCGGATGGACTGAAGCTTTCTTT. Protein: CSADGSGWTEAFF.

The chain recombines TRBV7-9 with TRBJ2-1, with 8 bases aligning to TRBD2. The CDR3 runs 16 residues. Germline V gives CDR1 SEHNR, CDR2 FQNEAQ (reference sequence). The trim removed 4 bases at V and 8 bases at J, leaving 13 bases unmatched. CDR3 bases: TGTGCCAGCAGCTCCCGGGGGAAGCGGGAGAGGGATGAGCAGTTCTTC. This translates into CASSSRGKRERDEQFF. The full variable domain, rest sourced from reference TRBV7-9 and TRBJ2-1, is DTGVSQNPRHKITKRGQNVTFRCDPISEHNRLYWYRQTLGQGPEFLTYFQNEAQLEKSRLLSDRFSAERPKGSFSTLEIQRTEQGDSAMYLCASSSRGKRERDEQFFGPGTRLTVL.

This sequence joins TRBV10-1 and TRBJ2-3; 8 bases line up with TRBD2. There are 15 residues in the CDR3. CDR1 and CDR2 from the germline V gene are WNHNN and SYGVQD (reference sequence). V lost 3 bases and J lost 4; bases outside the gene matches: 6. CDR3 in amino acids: CASSDPGLGADTQYF. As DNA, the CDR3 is TGCGCCAGCAGTGACCCGGGACTAGGGGCAGATACGCAGTATTTT.

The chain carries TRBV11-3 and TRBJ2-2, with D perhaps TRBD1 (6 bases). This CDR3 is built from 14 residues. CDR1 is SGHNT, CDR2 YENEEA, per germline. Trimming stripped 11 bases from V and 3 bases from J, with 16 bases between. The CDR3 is CASRAGADTGELFF. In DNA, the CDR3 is TGTGCCTCCAGGGCAGGGGCAGACACCGGGGAGCTGTTTTTT. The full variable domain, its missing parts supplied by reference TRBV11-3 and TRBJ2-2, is EAGVVQSPRYKIIEKKQPVAFWCNPISGHNTLYWYLQNLGQGPELLIRYENEEAVDDSQLPKDRFSAERLKGVDSTLKIQPAELGDSAVYLCASRAGADTGELFFGEGSRLTVL.

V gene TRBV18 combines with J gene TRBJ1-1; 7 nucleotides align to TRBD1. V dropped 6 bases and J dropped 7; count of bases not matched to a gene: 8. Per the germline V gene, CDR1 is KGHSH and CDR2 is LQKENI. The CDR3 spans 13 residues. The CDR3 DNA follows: TGTGCCAGCTCCTACGAGACAGGGATTGAAGCTTTCTTT. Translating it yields CASSYETGIEAFF.

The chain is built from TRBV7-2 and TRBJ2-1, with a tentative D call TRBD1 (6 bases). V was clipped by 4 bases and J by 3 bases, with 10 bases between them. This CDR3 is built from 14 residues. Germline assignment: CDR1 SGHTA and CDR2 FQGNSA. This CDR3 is CASSYGQNYNEQFF. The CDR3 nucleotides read TGTGCCAGCAGCTACGGACAGAACTACAATGAGCAGTTCTTC.

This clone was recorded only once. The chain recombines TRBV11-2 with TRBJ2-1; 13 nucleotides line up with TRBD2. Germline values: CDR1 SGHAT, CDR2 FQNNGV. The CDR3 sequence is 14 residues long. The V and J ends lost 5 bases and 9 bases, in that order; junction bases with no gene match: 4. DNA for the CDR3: TGTGCCAGCAGCCGGACTAGCGGGAGAGGTGAGCAGTTCTTC. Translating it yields CASSRTSGRGEQFF.

Written as DNA, the CDR3 is TGTGCCACCAGGCGGGACAGGGGCAGCACTGAAGCTTTCTTT. Encoded protein: CATRRDRGSTEAFF. V and J are TRBV19 and TRBJ1-1, with 10 bases identical to TRBD1. Germline lookup yields CDR1 LNHDA and CDR2 SQIVND (reference sequence). Trimming cost V 10 bases and J 4 bases; bases outside gene matches: 9. The length of the CDR3 is 14 residues.